The 20 T cell receptor beta chains reported below all come from one sample, sequenced in a study of T cell changes during pregnancy in multiple sclerosis. Assay used: immunoSEQ multiplex PCR; TCRdb lists only in-frame clones, some missing. This table holds about 69,000 clones, 90% to 95% found once. This sample comprised CD4+ T cells from peripheral blood mononuclear cells, obtained in the third trimester of pregnancy. The receptors stem from a female donor in good health, enrolled as a control in a pregnancy study.

CDR3 DNA: TGCGCCAGCAGCTCCGGGGGAAATGGTAGGGGTCATGAAAAACTGTTTTTT. Translated, it gives CASSSGGNGRGHEKLFF. This chain uses TRBV5-1 with TRBJ1-4, with D possibly matching TRBD1 (5 bases). Between the trimmed V and J ends, which lost 3 bases and 6 bases, there was a span of 21 bases. The CDR3 covers 17 residues. CDR1 is SGHRS and CDR2 is YFSETQ in the germline V gene.

The J gene is TRBJ1-5, the V gene TRBV4-3; 8 nucleotides match TRBD1. This CDR3 region has 15 residues. V shed 1 base and J 4 bases; nucleotides not matched to a gene: 3. Germline-derived CDR1 and CDR2 are LGHNA and YSLEER. The DNA for the CDR3 is TGCGCCAGCAGCCAAGGGACAGGGCTTAATCAGCCCCAGCATTTT. Translating gives CASSQGTGLNQPQHF.

This clone came up once. The rearrangement links TRBV27 to TRBJ1-4, with D maybe TRBD1 (5 bases). Germline loops: CDR1 MNHEY, CDR2 SMNVEV (reference sequence). V lost 10 bases and J lost 2, with 11 bases in between. CDR3 length equals 13 residues. The CDR3 region is CATGHLTNEKLFF. Written as DNA, the CDR3 is TGTGCCACCGGACACCTTACTAATGAAAAACTGTTTTTT.

This clone showed up just a few times. The genes are TRBV7-2 and TRBJ1-1; 7 bases are shared with TRBD1. The CDR3 contains 14 residues. From germline, CDR1 is SGHTA and CDR2 FQGNSA. V lost 6 bases and J lost 4; bases outside the gene matches: 8. In DNA form, the CDR3 reads TGTGCCAGCAGGTCCGCAGGGGGACCCACTGAAGCTTTCTTT. Its protein is CASRSAGGPTEAFF.

J is TRBJ2-3 and V is TRBV6-4, with TRBD2 as a possible D gene (6 bases). Trimming stripped 3 bases from V and 2 bases from J, with 12 bases between. Germline loops: CDR1 MRHNA, CDR2 SNTAGT. The CDR3 length is 15 residues. The CDR3 nucleotides are TGTGCCAGCAGTGAGGTCGGGGGACTCACAGATACGCAGTATTTT. It codes for CASSEVGGLTDTQYF.

This rearrangement joins TRBV18 to TRBJ2-7; 8 positions agree with TRBD1. The CDR3 runs 15 residues. Trimming at V came to 6 bases and at J to 2 bases, leaving 9 bases not matched to a gene. Looked up from germline, CDR1 is KGHSH and CDR2 is LQKENI. CDR3 loop: CASSPGQVRTYEQYF. The CDR3 coding sequence is TGTGCCAGCTCGCCGGGACAGGTCCGCACCTACGAGCAGTACTTC.

In DNA, the CDR3 is TGTGCCAGCAGCTTAGACGGGAGCACAGATACGCAGTATTTT. Protein: CASSLDGSTDTQYF. This sequence joins TRBV11-3 and TRBJ2-3, with D uncertain. V was shortened by 0 bases and J by 0 bases, with 4 bases between the two germline ends. This CDR3 has 14 amino acids. In germline, CDR1 is SGHNT, CDR2 YENEEA.

V and J are TRBV6-1 and TRBJ2-3; TRBD1 matches at 7 bases. The germline CDR1 and CDR2 sequences are MNHNS and SASEGT. This CDR3 is built from 14 residues. The V segment lost 5 bases and the J segment 2 bases; nucleotides outside the gene matches: 4. The CDR3 coding sequence is TGTGCCAGCAGTAAAGACAGGGTCACAGATACGCAGTATTTT. Its translation is CASSKDRVTDTQYF.

The rearrangement joins TRBV2 to TRBJ2-3, with TRBD2 matching over 11 bases. Trimming took 1 base from V and 11 from J; bases not matched to a gene: 11. This CDR3 comprises 16 residues. CDR1 is SNHLY, CDR2 FYNNEI, per germline. The CDR3 loop reads CASSEGVAGGAHEQYF. CDR3 coding DNA: TGTGCCAGCAGTGAAGGCGTAGCGGGGGGGGCCCATGAGCAGTATTTT. Using reference TRBV2 and TRBJ2-3 for the parts outside the CDR3, the full variable domain is EPEVTQTPSHQVTQMGQEVILRCVPISNHLYFYWYRQILGQKVEFLVSFYNNEISEKSEIFDDQFSVERPDGSNFTLKIRSTKLEDSAMYFCASSEGVAGGAHEQYFGPGTRLTVL.

This clone was detected once. This sequence joins TRBV7-2 and TRBJ1-6; maybe TRBD1 (5 bases). Trimming stripped 3 bases from V and 7 bases from J, with 10 bases between. CDR3 length equals 14 residues. Germline V CDR1 and CDR2: SGHTA, FQGNSA. The CDR3 DNA is TGTGCCAGCAGCTTGGACATTCGGAATTCACCCCTCCACTTT. Protein: CASSLDIRNSPLHF. The full variable domain, in which reference TRBV7-2 and TRBJ1-6 provide the parts outside the CDR3, is GAGVSQSPSNKVTEKGKDVELRCDPISGHTALYWYRQSLGQGLEFLIYFQGNSAPDKSGLPSDRFSAERTGGSVSTLTIQRTQQEDSAVYLCASSLDIRNSPLHFGNGTRLTVT.

The chain couples TRBV19 to TRBJ1-2; D possibly corresponds to TRBD1 (6 bases). V dropped 4 bases and J dropped 8 bases, with 17 bases sitting between them. The CDR3 is 14 residues long. CDR1 is LNHDA and CDR2 is SQIVND in the germline V gene (reference sequence). The CDR3 DNA reads as TGTGCCAGTAGTACTCGACAGGATTTGAGCGGCTACACCTTC. It translates to CASSTRQDLSGYTF.

The chain recombines TRBV19 with TRBJ2-7; 7 bases match TRBD2. Germline CDR1 reads LNHDA; CDR2 reads SQIVND (reference sequence). The CDR3 is 15 amino acids. Trimming took 4 bases from V and 8 from J; bases not matched to a gene: 14. The CDR3 loop is CASSTSSRLALKQYF. In DNA form, the CDR3 reads TGTGCCAGTAGTACCTCATCTCGACTAGCTTTGAAGCAGTACTTC.

This sequence joins TRBV9 and TRBJ1-2, with TRBD1 identical over 7 bases. Germline V gene data show CDR1 as SGDLS and CDR2 as YYNGEE. CDR3 length: 13 amino acids. The V segment lost 5 bases and the J segment 2 bases; nucleotides outside the gene matches: 3. DNA for the CDR3: TGTGCCAGCAGGGGACAGTCAAACTATGGCTACACCTTC. Protein: CASRGQSNYGYTF.

V usage is TRBV19 and J usage is TRBJ1-5; unclear D gene. Germline V gene sequence: CDR1 LNHDA, CDR2 SQIVND (reference sequence). Deletions cut 7 bases from V and 1 base from J, with 17 bases between. The CDR3 sequence is 16 residues long. CDR3 nucleotide sequence: TGTGCCAGTACTTCGTCGTCGGGATGGAGCAATCAGCCCCAGCATTTT. This codes for CASTSSSGWSNQPQHF.

The V gene is TRBV6-1, the J gene TRBJ1-1, with D perhaps TRBD1 (6 bases). The CDR3 consists of 14 residues. CDR1 and CDR2 (germline): MNHNS, SASEGT. Trimming shortened V by 7 bases and J by 1 base, and 13 bases separated the two germline ends. As DNA, the CDR3 is TGTGCCAGCACCCCTCCGGGACAGAACACTGAAGCTTTCTTT. Its translation is CASTPPGQNTEAFF.

The rearrangement links TRBV21-1 to TRBJ2-5; the D segment call TRBD2 is taken from the table without a DNA check. TRBV21-1 is a pseudogene. This CDR3 has 13 amino acids. The CDR3 here is CASGGGPQETQYF. CDR3 coding DNA: TGTGCCAGCGGGGGGGGGCCTCAAGAGACCCAGTACTTC.

This chain links TRBV4-1 with TRBJ1-1; TRBD1 agrees at 8 bases. Germline CDR1 MGHRA, CDR2 YSYEKL. V lost 2 bases and J lost 1; bases outside the gene matches: 3. This CDR3 is built from 15 residues. The CDR3 loop is CASSQRGTGNTEAFF. DNA for the CDR3: TGCGCCAGCAGCCAAAGGGGGACAGGGAACACTGAAGCTTTCTTT.

As DNA, the CDR3 is TGCGCCAGCAGCTCCCAGCGGGGCGGCACAGATACGCAGTATTTT. It translates to CASSSQRGGTDTQYF. The chain employs TRBV4-3 and TRBJ2-3; 7 nucleotides align to TRBD2. Germline lookup yields CDR1 LGHNA and CDR2 YSLEER. The J segment lost 1 base and the V segment lost 5 bases, leaving 6 bases of the junction unmatched. The CDR3 runs 15 residues.

A single count supports this clone. V gene TRBV11-2 combines with J gene TRBJ2-7; 9 bases align to TRBD2. CDR1 is SGHAT, CDR2 FQNNGV, per germline. CDR3 size: 13 residues. J was trimmed by 5 bases and V by 4 bases; bases with no gene match: 3. The chain's CDR3 is CASSSWTSDEQYF. The CDR3 DNA is TGTGCCAGCAGCTCCTGGACTAGCGACGAGCAGTACTTC.

This clone was picked up one time. The chain couples TRBV5-1 to TRBJ2-5; D gene unclear. Germline V gives CDR1 SGHRS, CDR2 YFSETQ. This CDR3 is built from 13 residues. Between the trimmed V and J ends, which lost 2 bases and 0 bases, there was a span of 5 bases. For the CDR3, the DNA is TGCGCCAGCAGCTTCGGGTACCAAGAGACCCAGTACTTC. It translates to CASSFGYQETQYF.